This is a list of T cell receptor beta chains from one sample in a study of patients and donors after allogeneic stem cell transplantation. In TCRdb, the RT-PCR reads were re-called with MiXCR into one record per CDR3 protein. The sample has a few hundred thousand distinct CDR3 sequences; 35% to 45% are singletons. The sample taken for sequencing was blood, either unsorted or a sorted T cell fraction (not recorded which). These TCRs come from a human donor who was either an allogeneic HSCT recipient or a stem cell or donor lymphocyte infusion donor (not recorded which). It is not recorded whose cells these are; they may come from a transplant donor. Both conserved end residues are part of each CDR3. Fields, in order: V gene, clone size, D gene, J gene, CDR3 DNA, CDR3 protein. D genes are given only for firm matches. The listing skips clone size in some rows; elsewhere it reads once, few, many or a size class.

TRBV6-2/TRBV6-3	few	NA	TRBJ1-1	TGTGCCAGCAGTTACCCCCCGGCAGGGCGGACTGAAGCTTTCTTT	CASSYPPAGRTEAFF
TRBV12-3/TRBV12-4	NA	NA	TRBJ1-1	TGTGCCAGCAGTTTTGGGGTTCGCACTGAAGCTTTCTTT	CASSFGVRTEAFF
TRBV28	NA	TRBD2	TRBJ2-3	TGTGCCAGCAGTCGGATAGCGGGGGGAACCAACACAGATACGCAGTATTTT	CASSRIAGGTNTDTQYF
TRBV12-3/TRBV12-4	few	NA	TRBJ1-1	TGTGCCAGCAGGGAGGGGATTTTGAACACTGAAGCTTTCTTT	CASREGILNTEAFF
TRBV30	few	NA	TRBJ1-2	TGTGCCTGGAGTGGAGGGTGGAGGATCAGGGGCTACACCTTC	CAWSGGWRIRGYTF
TRBV10-3	NA	TRBD1	TRBJ2-2	TGTGCCATCAGTACCCAGGGGGCGCCCGGGGAGCTGTTTTTT	CAISTQGAPGELFF
TRBV20-1	NA	TRBD1	TRBJ1-5	TGCAGTGCGGACAGGGGGCCGAATCAGCCCCAGCATTTT	CSADRGPNQPQHF
TRBV5-1	few	NA	TRBJ1-1	TGCGCCAGCAGCTCCGAGGTTGATACTGAAGCTTTCTTT	CASSSEVDTEAFF
TRBV5-4	NA	NA	TRBJ1-2	TGTGCCAGCAAGGTACCGGGACCCACTTATGGCTACACCTTC	CASKVPGPTYGYTF
TRBV15	few	TRBD1	TRBJ1-5	TGTGCCACCAGCAGAAGCAGGGGGGGAAGGAGCAATCAGCCCCAGCATTTT	CATSRSRGGRSNQPQHF
TRBV6-6	few	NA	TRBJ2-5	TGTGCCAGCAGCGTGGGGGGATCCCAAGAGACCCAGTACTTC	CASSVGGSQETQYF
TRBV29-1	medium-sized	TRBD1	TRBJ1-1	TGCAGCGCCCTGGACAGGGCCGAAGCTTTCTTT	CSALDRAEAFF
TRBV3-1	once	NA	TRBJ1-4	TGTGCCAGCAGCCAGATGGGACACACGGCTAATGAAAAACTGTTTTTT	CASSQMGHTANEKLFF
TRBV4-1	NA	NA	TRBJ1-2	TGCGCCAGCAGCCAAGAGGACAGCCGACTTTCTAACTATGGCTACACCTTC	CASSQEDSRLSNYGYTF
TRBV24-1	NA	NA	TRBJ2-2	TGTGCCACTCAAGGGCCGAGAACCGGGGAGCTGTTTTTT	CATQGPRTGELFF
TRBV5-1	NA	TRBD1	TRBJ2-2	TGCGCCAGCAGCCGGGACAGGGAGGGGACCGGGGAGCTGTTTTTT	CASSRDREGTGELFF
TRBV20-1	few	NA	TRBJ1-3	TGCAGTGCTAGGAGGGGAAACACCATATATTTT	CSARRGNTIYF
TRBV5-5	few	TRBD1	TRBJ2-5	TGTGCCAGCAGTCCCAGGACAGGGGGCGGCGAGACCCAGTACTTC	CASSPRTGGGETQYF
TRBV5-1	NA	NA	TRBJ1-1	TGCGCCAGCAGCGCATTCATGGGCAACACTGAAGCTTTCTTT	CASSAFMGNTEAFF
TRBV2	NA	NA	TRBJ1-1	TGTGCCAGCAGTGAACAGGGATACACTGAAGCTTTCTTT	CASSEQGYTEAFF
TRBV18	NA	NA	TRBJ1-1	TGTGCCAGCTCACCACGGATCGGGGACGGCACTGAAGCTTTCTTT	CASSPRIGDGTEAFF
TRBV28	few	NA	TRBJ1-2	TGTGCCAGCAGTTTAGAGAGACCCTTCTATGGCTACACCTTC	CASSLERPFYGYTF
TRBV30	NA	TRBD1	TRBJ1-5	TGTGCCTGGAGTGCCGGACAGGCCTATAATCAGCCCCAGCATTTT	CAWSAGQAYNQPQHF
TRBV5-5	NA	NA	TRBJ1-1	TGTGCCAGCAGCTTTACCGGGACCCCCGAAGCTTTCTTT	CASSFTGTPEAFF
TRBV6-5	many	TRBD1	TRBJ1-2	TGTGCCAGCAGTTCCAGGGGGCCCGGCTATGGCTACACCTTC	CASSSRGPGYGYTF
TRBV5-1	NA	TRBD2	TRBJ2-1	TGCGCCAGCAGCCCCCCCTCTAGCGGGTCCTACAATGAGCAGTTCTTC	CASSPPSSGSYNEQFF
TRBV28	NA	TRBD1	TRBJ2-3	TGTGCCAGCACCCAACAGGGGGTACGAGATACGCAGTATTTT	CASTQQGVRDTQYF
TRBV7-9	NA	NA	TRBJ1-2	TGTGCCAGCAGCTTGACGGAACAAGCCTATGGCTACACCTTC	CASSLTEQAYGYTF
TRBV10-3	NA	NA	TRBJ1-6	TGTGCCATCAGTGAACAGGGCCAATATAATTCACCCCTCCACTTT	CAISEQGQYNSPLHF
TRBV7-2	NA	TRBD1	TRBJ1-1	TGTGCCAGCAGCTCGGACAGGGGATGGCACACTGAAGCTTTCTTT	CASSSDRGWHTEAFF
TRBV7-2	few	TRBD1	TRBJ1-4	TGTGCCAGCAGCTTCCGACAGGGCGGGGAAAAACTGTTTTTT	CASSFRQGGEKLFF
TRBV12-3/TRBV12-4	many	NA	TRBJ1-1	TGTGCCAGCAGTTTGGGAGGGGACACTGAAGCTTTCTTT	CASSLGGDTEAFF
TRBV10-3	few	NA	TRBJ2-7	TGTGCCATCAGTGAGTCCACCCTCTACGAGCAGTACTTC	CAISESTLYEQYF
TRBV7-2	NA	NA	TRBJ2-2	TGTGCCAGCAGCTTTAGGACGGCAGTATCTACCGGGGAGCTGTTTTTT	CASSFRTAVSTGELFF
TRBV7-2	few	NA	TRBJ1-1	TGTGCCAGCAGCCTTCCCTTTTCAGGGAACACTGAAGCTTTCTTT	CASSLPFSGNTEAFF
TRBV10-3	few	TRBD1	TRBJ1-2	TGTGCCACTAGGACAGGGGACGGCTACACCTTC	CATRTGDGYTF
TRBV18	NA	NA	TRBJ2-5	TGTGCCAGCTCCCTGGGACCGCTGGAAGAGACCCAGTACTTC	CASSLGPLEETQYF
TRBV12-3/TRBV12-4	few	NA	TRBJ1-6	TGTGCCAGCACCCGGGACACTTATAATTCACCCCTCCACTTT	CASTRDTYNSPLHF
TRBV7-9	few	NA	TRBJ1-1	TGTGCCAGCAGCTTAGGTACCTCCATGAACACTGAAGCTTTCTTT	CASSLGTSMNTEAFF
TRBV9	NA	NA	TRBJ1-3	TGTGCCAGCAGCGTAGAGGGATCTGGAAACACCATATATTTT	CASSVEGSGNTIYF